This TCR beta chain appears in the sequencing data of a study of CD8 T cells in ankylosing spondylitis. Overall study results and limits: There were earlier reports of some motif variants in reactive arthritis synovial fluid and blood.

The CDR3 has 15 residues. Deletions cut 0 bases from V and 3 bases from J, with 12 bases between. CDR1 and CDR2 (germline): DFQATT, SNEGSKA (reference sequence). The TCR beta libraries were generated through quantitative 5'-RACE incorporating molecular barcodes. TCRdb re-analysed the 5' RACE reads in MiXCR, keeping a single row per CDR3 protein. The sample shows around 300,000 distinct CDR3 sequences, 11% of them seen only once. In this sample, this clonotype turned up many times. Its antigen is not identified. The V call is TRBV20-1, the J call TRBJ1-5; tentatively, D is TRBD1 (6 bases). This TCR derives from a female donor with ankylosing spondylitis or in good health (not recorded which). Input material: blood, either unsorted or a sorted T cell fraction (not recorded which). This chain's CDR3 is CSARDGQTFNQPQHF. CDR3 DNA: TGCAGTGCTAGAGATGGACAGACCTTCAATCAGCCCCAGCATTTT.